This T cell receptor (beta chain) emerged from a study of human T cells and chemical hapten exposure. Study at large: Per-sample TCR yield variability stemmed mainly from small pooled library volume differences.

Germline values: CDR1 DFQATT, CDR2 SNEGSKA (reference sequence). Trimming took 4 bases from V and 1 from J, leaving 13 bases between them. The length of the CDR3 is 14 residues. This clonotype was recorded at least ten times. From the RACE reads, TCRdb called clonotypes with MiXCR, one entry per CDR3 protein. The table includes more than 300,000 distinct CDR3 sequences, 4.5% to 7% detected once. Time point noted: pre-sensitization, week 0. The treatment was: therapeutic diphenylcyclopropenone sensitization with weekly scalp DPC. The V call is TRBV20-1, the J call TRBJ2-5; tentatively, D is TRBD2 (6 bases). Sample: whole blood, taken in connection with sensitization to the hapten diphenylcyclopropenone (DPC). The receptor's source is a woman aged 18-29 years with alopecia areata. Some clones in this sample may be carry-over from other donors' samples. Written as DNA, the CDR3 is TGCAGTGCTATTGGAGGGGAAGCCCAAGAGACCCAGTACTTC. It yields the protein CSAIGGEAQETQYF.